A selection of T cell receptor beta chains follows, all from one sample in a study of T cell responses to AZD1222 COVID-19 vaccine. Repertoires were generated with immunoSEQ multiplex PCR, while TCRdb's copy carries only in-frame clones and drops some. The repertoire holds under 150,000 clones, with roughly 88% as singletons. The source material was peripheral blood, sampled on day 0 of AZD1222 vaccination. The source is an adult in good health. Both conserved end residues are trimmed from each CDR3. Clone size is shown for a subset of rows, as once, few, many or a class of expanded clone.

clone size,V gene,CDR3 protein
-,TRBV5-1,ASSLTVGAPLH
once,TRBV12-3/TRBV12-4,ASRPTVIPGYT
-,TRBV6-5,ASSYSSATHSPLH
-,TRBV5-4,ASRRTSGGPVTDTQY
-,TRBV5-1,ASSLNRVGEKLF
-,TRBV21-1,ASSKGRQGKSYEQY
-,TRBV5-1,ASSIGQGGTEAF
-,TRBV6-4,ASIDKYRESNEQF
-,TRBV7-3,ATSEKLF
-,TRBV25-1,ASRLGPRTYNEQF
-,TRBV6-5,ASRPRADWQPQH
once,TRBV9,ASSPRQGGYNEQF
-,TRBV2,ASSVWIEGLDGDYEQY
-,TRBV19,ASSTARDNEQF
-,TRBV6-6,ASSYRNTEAF
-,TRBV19,ASSTPTGGGHQPQH
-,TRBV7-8,ASSLVSREAEAF
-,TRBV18,ASSPRQGSTNEKLF
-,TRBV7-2,ASSYPTGGTEAF
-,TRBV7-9,ASSFEGLAVSYEQY
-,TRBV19,ASSIGGSGYT
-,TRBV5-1,ASSLPGGDSGNTIY
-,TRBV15,ATSRPATGTYNSPLH
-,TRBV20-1,SASSSGTGRTDTQY
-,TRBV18,ASSPSGQGSPLH
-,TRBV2,ARSGQGTYYGYT
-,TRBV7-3,ASSPGPDNEKLF
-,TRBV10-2,ASSEHISSYEQY
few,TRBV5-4,ASSHDGRAGGYT
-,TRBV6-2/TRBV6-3,ASSFSRLSYEQY
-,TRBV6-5,ASSYTDGGYT
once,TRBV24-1,ATSHGTSGGSYNEQF
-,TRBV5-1,ASSLDGGSGNTIY
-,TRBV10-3,ATGGGAANYGYT
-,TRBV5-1,ASSLARQGVTQY
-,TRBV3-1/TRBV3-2,ASSSQGDPQNYGYT
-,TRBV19,ASSIDGGRGSPLH
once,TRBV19,ASSPRGTGNTEAF
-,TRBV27,ASSLSIAASWGYT
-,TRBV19,ASKDRASNQPQH
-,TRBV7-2,ASSTSLHTEAF
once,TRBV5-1,ASSLDGKGPDTQY
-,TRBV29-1,SVGDRVWRGGGYT
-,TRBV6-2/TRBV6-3,ASSLKGNNQPQH